A selection of T cell receptor beta chains follows, all from one sample in a study of control samples from healthy donors and cancer patients. Libraries were prepared by immunoSEQ multiplex PCR; TCRdb keeps only in-frame clonotypes and omits some of them. The sample shows some 71,000 clones, about 89% of them seen only once. The sample taken for sequencing was PBMCs. The receptors shown here come from a woman aged 45-65 years with head and neck cancer. Both conserved end residues are part of each CDR3. The D gene is left open where the match is weak. Clone size is not always given. Where it is, it says once, few, many or a class for expanded clones.

j_gene | len | v_gene | abundance | d_gene | CDR3nt | CDR3aa
TRBJ1-2 | 15 | TRBV4-1 | - | - | TGCGCCAGCAGCCAAGTACAGTACCCTCTTGAGGGCTACACCTTC | CASSQVQYPLEGYTF
TRBJ1-1 | 13 | TRBV5-4 | - | - | TGTGCCAGCAGCACGACGGGACAAGATGAAGCTTTCTTT | CASSTTGQDEAFF
TRBJ1-5 | 14 | TRBV15 | - | - | TGTGCCACCAGTCCCCGCAGGGGCAATCAGCCCCAGCATTTT | CATSPRRGNQPQHF
TRBJ2-2 | 15 | TRBV7-9 | once | TRBD2 | TGTGCCAGCAGCTTGGGGACTAGCAAGACCGGGGAGCTGTTTTTT | CASSLGTSKTGELFF
TRBJ1-6 | 19 | TRBV7-9 | - | TRBD1 | TGTGCCAGCAGCTTAAATCGTGGGACAGACAGCTCCTATAATTCACCCCTCCACTTT | CASSLNRGTDSSYNSPLHF
TRBJ2-4 | 12 | TRBV21-1 | - | - | TGTGCCAGCAGACCCCCCAAAAACATTCAGTACTTC | CASRPPKNIQYF
TRBJ1-5 | 12 | TRBV6-5 | - | - | TGTGCCAGCGGGGCGGACAATCAGCCCCAGCATTTT | CASGADNQPQHF
TRBJ2-3 | 14 | TRBV30 | - | - | TGTGCCTGGAGTGTAAGATACCGCGAAGATACGCAGTATTTT | CAWSVRYREDTQYF
TRBJ1-1 | 16 | TRBV11-2 | - | TRBD1 | TGTGCCAGCAGCTTAGCCCAATCAGGGGGAAGCACTGAAGCTTTCTTT | CASSLAQSGGSTEAFF
TRBJ1-1 | 16 | TRBV2 | few | - | TGTGCCAGCAGTGACGGGGACCTTCTTATGAACACTGAAGCTTTCTTT | CASSDGDLLMNTEAFF